The sequence of this T cell receptor beta chain was determined in a study of blood T cell repertoires in COVID-19. Study context: The United States, Italy and Spain were the sources of the acute and convalescent COVID-19 samples. T cells, B-cell-depleted T cells, or PBMCs provided the cDNA or gDNA that served as material.

Study processing details: By means of reference gene primer amplification, nucleated cell counts were estimated. Profiled with immunoSEQ multiplex PCR; TCRdb holds only in-frame clones, not every one. From that table come the V and J calls and clone size; the DNA was used to work out D and trimming. The data contain more than 150,000 clones, 86% of them singletons. Sequencing used peripheral blood. The source of this sequence is a man in his fifties with active or convalescent COVID-19.

The CDR3 nucleotides are TGTGCCAGCAGCCACGTTCCGGGACAGGGGAATGAAAAACTGTTTTTT. It yields the protein CASSHVPGQGNEKLFF. The chain uses TRBV3-1 (or the pseudogene TRBV3-2) and TRBJ1-4, with 10 bases lining up with TRBD1. V lost 3 bases to trimming and J lost 5 bases; unmatched junction nucleotides: 6. The V gene's germline CDR1 is LGHDT and CDR2 YNNKEL (reference sequence). The CDR3 runs 16 residues.